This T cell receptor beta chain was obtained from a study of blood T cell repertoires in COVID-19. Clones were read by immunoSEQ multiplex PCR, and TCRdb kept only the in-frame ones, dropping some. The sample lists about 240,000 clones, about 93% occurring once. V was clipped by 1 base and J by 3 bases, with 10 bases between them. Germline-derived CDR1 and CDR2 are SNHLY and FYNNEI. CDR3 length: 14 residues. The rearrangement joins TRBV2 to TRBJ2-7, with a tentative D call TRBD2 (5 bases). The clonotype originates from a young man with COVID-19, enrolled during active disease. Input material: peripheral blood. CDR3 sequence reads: CASSEGTPNYEQYF. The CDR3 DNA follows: TGTGCCAGCAGTGAAGGGACTCCTAACTACGAGCAGTACTTC. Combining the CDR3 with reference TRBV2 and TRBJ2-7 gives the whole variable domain EPEVTQTPSHQVTQMGQEVILRCVPISNHLYFYWYRQILGQKVEFLVSFYNNEISEKSEIFDDQFSVERPDGSNFTLKIRSTKLEDSAMYFCASSEGTPNYEQYFGPGTRLTVT.